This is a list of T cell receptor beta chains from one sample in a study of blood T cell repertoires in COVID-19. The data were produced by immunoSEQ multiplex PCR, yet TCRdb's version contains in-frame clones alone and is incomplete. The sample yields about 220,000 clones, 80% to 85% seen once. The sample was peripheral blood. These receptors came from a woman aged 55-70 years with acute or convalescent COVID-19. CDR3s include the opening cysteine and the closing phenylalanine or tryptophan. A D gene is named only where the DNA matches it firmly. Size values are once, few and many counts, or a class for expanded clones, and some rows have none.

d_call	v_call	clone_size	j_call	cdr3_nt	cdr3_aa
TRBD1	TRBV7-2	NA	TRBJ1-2	TGTGCCAGCAGCTCGACAGGGGGCTTACCCTATGGCTACACCTTC	CASSSTGGLPYGYTF
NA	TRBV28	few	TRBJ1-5	TGTGCCAGCAGTCCATCAGGTTTCCAGGGCAGCAATCAGCCCCAGCATTTT	CASSPSGFQGSNQPQHF
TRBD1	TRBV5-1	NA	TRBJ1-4	TGCGCCAGCAGCTTGGGACAGGGCCTAACTAATGAAAAACTGTTTTTT	CASSLGQGLTNEKLFF
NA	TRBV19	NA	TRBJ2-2	TGTGCCAGTCGACCTCGGCGGCCTGGGGAGCTGTTTTTT	CASRPRRPGELFF
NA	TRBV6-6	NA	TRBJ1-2	TGTGCCAGCAGACCCCACCAGGGCAGCCCCTACTATGGCTACACCTTC	CASRPHQGSPYYGYTF
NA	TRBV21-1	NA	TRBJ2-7	TGTGCCAGCAGCATGTTCAGGGGGCACTACGAGCAGTACTTC	CASSMFRGHYEQYF
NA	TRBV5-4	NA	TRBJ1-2	TGTGCCAGCAGCAAGGGAGGACGGGGAAACTATGGCTACACCTTC	CASSKGGRGNYGYTF
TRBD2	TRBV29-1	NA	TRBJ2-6	TGCAGCGTTGAGAGGGAGGGACCGTTCTCTGGGGCCAACGTCCTGACTTTC	CSVEREGPFSGANVLTF
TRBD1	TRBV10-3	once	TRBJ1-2	TGTGCCATCACGAAAACAGGGGAGTACGGTGGCTACACCTTC	CAITKTGEYGGYTF
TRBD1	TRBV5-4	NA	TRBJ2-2	TGTGCCAGCAGCTTGGGGGGACAGGGGTCCGGGGAGCTGTTTTTT	CASSLGGQGSGELFF
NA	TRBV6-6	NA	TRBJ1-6	TGTGCCAGCACACAGCTCATATATAATTCACCCCTCCACTTT	CASTQLIYNSPLHF
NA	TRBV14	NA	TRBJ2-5	TGTGCCAGCAGCAAACTTGGGGGCGCGGGGACCCAGTACTTC	CASSKLGGAGTQYF
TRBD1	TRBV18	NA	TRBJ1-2	TGTGCCAGCTCACCAACGAACAGGGGAGACTATGGCTACACCTTC	CASSPTNRGDYGYTF
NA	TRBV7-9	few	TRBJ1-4	TGTGCCAGCAGCTTAGTCCAGACAACTAATGAAAAACTGTTTTTT	CASSLVQTTNEKLFF
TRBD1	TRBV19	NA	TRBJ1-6	TGTGCCAGCGGAACAGGACAGGGAGATAATTCACCCCTCCACTTT	CASGTGQGDNSPLHF
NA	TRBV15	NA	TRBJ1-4	TGTGCCACCAGAGAACAGGGTAATGAAAAACTGTTTTTT	CATREQGNEKLFF
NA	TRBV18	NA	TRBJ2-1	TGTGCCAGCTCACCCATTAGGGGTGGGCAGTTCTTC	CASSPIRGGQFF
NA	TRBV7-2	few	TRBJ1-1	TGTGCCAGCAGCTTAGTGGGAGGCAACACTGAAGCTTTCTTT	CASSLVGGNTEAFF
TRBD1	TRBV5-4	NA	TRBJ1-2	TGTGCCAGCAGCCCCGGGACAGGGACTAACTATGGCTACACCTTC	CASSPGTGTNYGYTF
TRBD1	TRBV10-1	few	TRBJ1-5	TGCGCCAGCAGCATACGAAATTTACAGGGGAATCAGCCCCAGCATTTT	CASSIRNLQGNQPQHF
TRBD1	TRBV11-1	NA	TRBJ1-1	TGTGCCAGCAGCCCAACGACAGGGGGCACTGAAGCTTTCTTT	CASSPTTGGTEAFF
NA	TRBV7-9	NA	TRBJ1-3	TGTGCCAGCAGCTTAGGCGCTGGAAACACCATATATTTT	CASSLGAGNTIYF
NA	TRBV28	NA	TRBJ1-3	TGTGCCAGCAGTATAATGCAGGGTGGCTCTGGAAACACCATATATTTT	CASSIMQGGSGNTIYF
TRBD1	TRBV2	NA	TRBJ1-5	TGTGCCAGCAGTATAGGGACAGCTAGCAATCAGCCCCAGCATTTT	CASSIGTASNQPQHF
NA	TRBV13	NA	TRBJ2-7	TGTGCCAGCAGCGGCCCCGTAGGAGGCCCTCGGGAGCAGTACTTC	CASSGPVGGPREQYF
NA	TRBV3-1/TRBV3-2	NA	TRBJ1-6	TGTGCCAGCAGCCAGTCCGGGACAACTAATTCACCCCTCCACTTT	CASSQSGTTNSPLHF
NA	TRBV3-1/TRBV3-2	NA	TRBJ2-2	TGTGCCAGCAGCCAAGGTGGCTTCACCGGGGAGCTGTTTTTT	CASSQGGFTGELFF
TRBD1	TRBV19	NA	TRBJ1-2	TGTGCCAGTAGTATCGGGACAGGAGGCTACACCTTC	CASSIGTGGYTF
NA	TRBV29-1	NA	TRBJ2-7	TGCAGCGTTGAAGGTAGCTACGAGCAGTACTTC	CSVEGSYEQYF
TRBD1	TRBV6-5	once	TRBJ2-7	TGTGCCAGCACCCCCTTGCGGGACAGGTCCTACGAGCAGTACTTC	CASTPLRDRSYEQYF
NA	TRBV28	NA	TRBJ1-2	TGTGCCAGCAGTCAATCCGGACAGAGCCACTATGGCTACACCTTC	CASSQSGQSHYGYTF
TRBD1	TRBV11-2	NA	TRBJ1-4	TGTGCCAGCAGCTTAGATCAGGAGGGGGCTTCTGAAAAACTGTTTTTT	CASSLDQEGASEKLFF
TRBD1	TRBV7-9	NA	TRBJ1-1	TGTGCCAGCAGCTTTACGGACAGGGGGCTTGGTGAAGCTTTCTTT	CASSFTDRGLGEAFF
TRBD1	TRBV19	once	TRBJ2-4	TGTGCCAGTAGTATCCCGACAGGGGCCCAGCCAGGGGCCGCCCTAGCCAAAAACATTCAGTACTTC	CASSIPTGAQPGAALAKNIQYF
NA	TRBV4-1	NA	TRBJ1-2	TGCGCCAGCAGCCCATCACAGGGAGAGCGTGGCTACACCTTC	CASSPSQGERGYTF
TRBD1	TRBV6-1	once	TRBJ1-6	TGTGCCAGCAGTGAAGCTTCAAACCGGGACAGAGGATCACCCCTCCACTTT	CASSEASNRDRGSPLHF
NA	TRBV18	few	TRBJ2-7	TGTGCCAGCTCACCATCGCCTAGCAGGGAGCAGTACTTC	CASSPSPSREQYF
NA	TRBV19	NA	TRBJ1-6	TGTGCCAGTAGTATAGCAGACATTAATTCACCCCTCCACTTT	CASSIADINSPLHF
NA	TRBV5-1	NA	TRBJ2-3	TGCGCCAGTGTGGCGGACTACCCTAGCACAGATACGCAGTATTTT	CASVADYPSTDTQYF
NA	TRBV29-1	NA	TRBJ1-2	TGCAGCGCTGGCGGAGCCGCTCGTCAGGGCACCTTC	CSAGGAARQGTF
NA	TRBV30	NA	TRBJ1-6	TGTGCCTGTCGATTAGGGGTCAATTCACCCCTCCACTTT	CACRLGVNSPLHF
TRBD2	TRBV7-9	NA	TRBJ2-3	TGTGCCAGCAGCCCGGAGGCGGGGGGACGCACAGATACGCAGTATTTT	CASSPEAGGRTDTQYF
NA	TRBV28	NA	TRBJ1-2	TGTGCCAGCAGTGTACAGGGTTCTCTTGGCTACACCTTC	CASSVQGSLGYTF
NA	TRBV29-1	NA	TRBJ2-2	TGCAGCGTTGAAGATTTTCCCTCTCGGCAGGGGAACACCGGGGAGCTGTTTTTT	CSVEDFPSRQGNTGELFF
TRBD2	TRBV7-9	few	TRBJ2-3	TGTGCCAGCAGCTCTGGAGCGGGGGGCTCCTCGGGCGTCACAGATACGCAGTATTTT	CASSSGAGGSSGVTDTQYF
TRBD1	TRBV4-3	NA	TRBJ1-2	TGCGCCAGCAGCCAAGGCAAAGGGGGCTCGAGGAGGGTCTATGGCTACACCTTC	CASSQGKGGSRRVYGYTF
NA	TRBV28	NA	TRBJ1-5	TGTGCCAGCAGTCCAAGACAGCCCGCTGGGTCCCAGCATTTT	CASSPRQPAGSQHF
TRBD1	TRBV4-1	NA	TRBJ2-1	TGCGCCAGCAGCCATGTAGGGACAGGCCGTTTTCTGTTCTTC	CASSHVGTGRFLFF
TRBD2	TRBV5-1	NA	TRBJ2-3	TGCGCCAGCAGCTTGGAGACTAGCGGGGGGGTTCGACGACAGCCAGATACGCAGTATTTT	CASSLETSGGVRRQPDTQYF
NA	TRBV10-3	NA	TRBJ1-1	TGTGCCATCAGGATTCAGGGCTTGGGCACTGAAGCTTTCTTT	CAIRIQGLGTEAFF
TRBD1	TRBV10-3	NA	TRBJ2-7	TGTGCCATCAGTGGGGACCGGGACAGGGGAACATCAAAAGGGTCCTACGAGCAGTACTTC	CAISGDRDRGTSKGSYEQYF
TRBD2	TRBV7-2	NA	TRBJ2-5	TGTGCCAGCAGCTTAGTCGGGGGGGGCTACCAAGAGACCCAGTACTTC	CASSLVGGGYQETQYF
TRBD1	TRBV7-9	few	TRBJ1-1	TGTGCCAGCAGCCCGGGACAGGGGAGTTGGACTGAAGCTTTCTTT	CASSPGQGSWTEAFF
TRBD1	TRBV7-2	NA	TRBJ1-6	TGTGCCAGCAGCCTGAGACAGGGACATAATTCACCCCTCCACTTT	CASSLRQGHNSPLHF
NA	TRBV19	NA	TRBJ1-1	TGTGCCAGTAGAACCCCGGGGATGAACACTGAAGCTTTCTTT	CASRTPGMNTEAFF
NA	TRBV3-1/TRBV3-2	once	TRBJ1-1	TGTGCCAGCAGCCAGCAACCGACAGGAAGTACTGAAGCTTTCTTT	CASSQQPTGSTEAFF
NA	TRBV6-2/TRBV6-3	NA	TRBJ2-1	TGTGCCAGCAGTTACTCGCAGGCCCACAATGAGCAGTTCTTC	CASSYSQAHNEQFF
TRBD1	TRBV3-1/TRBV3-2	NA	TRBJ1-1	TGTGCCAGCAGCCCACAACAGGGGGGAGCTTTCTTT	CASSPQQGGAFF